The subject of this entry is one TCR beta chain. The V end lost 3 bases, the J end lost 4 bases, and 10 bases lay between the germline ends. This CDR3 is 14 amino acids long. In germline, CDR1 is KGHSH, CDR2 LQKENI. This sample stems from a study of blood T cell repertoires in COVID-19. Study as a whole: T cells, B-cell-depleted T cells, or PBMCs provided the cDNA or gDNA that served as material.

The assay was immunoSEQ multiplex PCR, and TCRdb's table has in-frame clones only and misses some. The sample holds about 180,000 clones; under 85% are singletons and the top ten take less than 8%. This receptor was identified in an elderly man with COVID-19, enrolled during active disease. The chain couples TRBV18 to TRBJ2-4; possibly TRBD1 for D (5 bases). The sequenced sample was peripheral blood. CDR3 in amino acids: CASSPGPGKNIQYF. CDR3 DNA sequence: TGTGCCAGCTCACCGGGGCCAGGAAAAAACATTCAGTACTTC.